The 18 T cell receptor beta chains below all came from one sample that was sequenced in a study of human T cells and chemical hapten exposure. Time point specified: pre-sensitization, week 0. Described treatment: therapeutic diphenylcyclopropenone sensitization with weekly scalp DPC. A single record per CDR3 protein comes from TCRdb applying MiXCR to the RACE reads. The sample holds more than 70,000 distinct CDR3 sequences, around 7.9% seen once. Source: whole blood, taken in connection with sensitization to the hapten diphenylcyclopropenone (DPC). These receptors originate from a man aged 35 to 55 with alopecia areata. Some clones in this sample may be carry-over from other donors' samples.

This clonotype was observed a handful of times. The rearrangement uses TRBV20-1 and TRBJ2-5, with 12 nucleotides matching TRBD2. Unmatched junction bases numbered 5, after V lost 4 bases and J lost 5 bases. The germline V gene encodes CDR1 DFQATT and CDR2 SNEGSKA (reference sequence). The CDR3 sequence is 14 residues long. The CDR3 is CSATRTSGMETQYF. The CDR3 DNA is TGCAGTGCTACTCGGACTAGCGGGATGGAGACCCAGTACTTC.

At least ten counts were recorded for this clonotype. J is TRBJ1-2 and V is TRBV4-2; D remains ambiguous. Germline loops: CDR1 LGHNA, CDR2 YNFKEQ. The CDR3 consists of 15 residues. V was clipped by 0 bases and J by 4 bases, with 12 bases between them. This CDR3 is CASSQDYSAVYGYTF. The CDR3 nucleotides read TGTGCCAGCAGCCAAGACTACAGTGCCGTCTATGGCTACACCTTC.

V usage is TRBV12-3 or TRBV12-4 and J usage is TRBJ2-7, with no clear D. The CDR3 runs to 13 residues. V was clipped by 6 bases and J by 6 bases, with 15 bases between them. This CDR3 is CASSPTTPGEQYF. The CDR3 bases are TGTGCCAGCAGCCCGACAACTCCCGGCGAGCAGTACTTC.

This rearrangement joins TRBV18 to TRBJ2-3; D is unclear. The CDR3 is 12 residues long. The germline V and J ends were trimmed by 2 bases and 4 bases, with 4 bases remaining between them. Germline V lookup: CDR1 KGHSH, CDR2 LQKENI. The CDR3 region is CASSPWSDTQYF. The CDR3 nucleotides read TGTGCCAGCTCACCATGGTCAGATACGCAGTATTTT.

This clonotype turned up a few times. V gene TRBV20-1 combines with J gene TRBJ2-2, with 8 bases lining up with TRBD2. With V trimmed by 2 bases and J by 2 bases, 4 bases remained unmatched. Germline assignment: CDR1 DFQATT and CDR2 SNEGSKA (reference sequence). The CDR3 extends over 15 amino acids. CDR3 nucleotide sequence: TGCAGTGCTAGACGAGCGGGGGCTAACACCGGGGAGCTGTTTTTT. Protein product: CSARRAGANTGELFF.

The genes are TRBV4-3 and TRBJ2-4; D is uncertain. There are 15 residues in the CDR3. Per the germline V gene, CDR1 is LGHNA and CDR2 is YSLEER. The V and J ends lost 1 base and 4 bases respectively, with 11 bases between them. The CDR3 is CASSQGERAKNIQYF. The DNA of the CDR3 is TGCGCCAGCAGCCAAGGCGAAAGGGCAAAAAACATTCAGTACTTC.

In this sample, this clonotype turned up a few times. The V gene is TRBV7-2, the J gene TRBJ1-2; D gene ambiguous. The CDR3 covers 14 residues. V was trimmed by 7 bases and J by 4 bases, leaving 16 bases between them. Germline CDR1 is SGHTA and CDR2 is FQGNSA. For the CDR3, the DNA is TGTGCCAGCACCAGTGGGAGAACAATCTATGGCTACACCTTC. Amino acids: CASTSGRTIYGYTF.

This clonotype was recorded many times. V usage is TRBV6-5 and J usage is TRBJ1-2; 7 positions match TRBD1. V lost 6 bases, J lost 4 bases, and 5 bases stayed unmatched. CDR1 and CDR2 (germline): MNHEY, SVGAGI. This CDR3 comprises 13 residues. CDR3 sequence (DNA): TGTGCCAGCAGCCGGGACAGATCCTATGGCTACACCTTC. This gives the protein CASSRDRSYGYTF.

This clonotype was counted many times. This chain joins TRBV25-1 and TRBJ2-1; D is unclear. V lost 5 bases and J lost 5, with 13 bases in between. This CDR3 has 14 amino acids. Germline CDR1 MGHDK, CDR2 SYGVNS. The CDR3 nucleotides are TGTGCCAGCAGTCCTCATCCCCCCAACAATGAGCAGTTCTTC. Its translation: CASSPHPPNNEQFF.

The chain recombines TRBV7-9 with TRBJ2-5; D call uncertain. The V and J ends lost 0 bases and 4 bases respectively, with 3 bases between them. This CDR3 has 12 amino acids. Germline loops: CDR1 SEHNR, CDR2 FQNEAQ (reference sequence). CDR3 DNA: TGTGCCAGCAGCTTAGCAACAGAGACCCAGTACTTC. The encoded protein is CASSLATETQYF. The complete variable domain, with remaining parts taken from reference TRBV7-9 and TRBJ2-5, reads DTGVSQNPRHKITKRGQNVTFRCDPISEHNRLYWYRQTLGQGPEFLTYFQNEAQLEKSRLLSDRFSAERPKGSFSTLEIQRTEQGDSAMYLCASSLATETQYFGPGTRLLVL.

In its sample, this clonotype was seen many times. V usage is TRBV5-1 and J usage is TRBJ1-1; D gene unclear. V was clipped by 1 base and J by 4 bases, with 14 bases between them. CDR1 is SGHRS and CDR2 is YFSETQ in the germline V gene. CDR3 length: 15 amino acids. The CDR3, as DNA: TGCGCCAGCAGCTTGACGGAGGGTGGTGCCACTGAAGCTTTCTTT. Encoded protein: CASSLTEGGATEAFF.

The gene calls are TRBV12-3 or TRBV12-4 and TRBJ2-1; perhaps TRBD2 as D (6 bases). This CDR3 is built from 14 residues. V was pared by 7 bases and J by 6 bases, with 16 bases between. CDR3 residues: CASTRSGGVNEQFF. In DNA, the CDR3 is TGTGCCAGCACCCGATCCGGGGGTGTCAATGAGCAGTTCTTC.

This clonotype showed up just a few times. The CDR3 is CAISDIALMGSDTQYF. The CDR3 DNA sequence: TGTGCCATCAGTGATATTGCGTTGATGGGGTCAGATACGCAGTATTTT. The chain combines TRBV10-3 with TRBJ2-3; D gene ambiguous. The V end was cut by 3 bases, the J end by 4 bases, with 17 bases between. The CDR3 sequence is 16 residues long. Germline CDR1 and CDR2: ENHRY and SYGVKD.

About this clonotype itself: Since a much larger clone is just one base distant, this may be a read error. Written as DNA, the CDR3 is TGTTCCAGCAGCTTTTTACCAGCAGCAGATACGCAGTATTTT. It translates to CSSSFLPAADTQYF. The chain couples TRBV7-2 to TRBJ2-3; D is uncertain. In germline, CDR1 is SGHTA, CDR2 FQGNSA. This CDR3 region has 14 residues. The variable domain in full, with the rest retrieved from reference TRBV7-2 and TRBJ2-3, is GAGVSQSPSNKVTEKGKDVELRCDPISGHTALYWYRQSLGQGLEFLIYFQGNSAPDKSGLPSDRFSAERTGGSVSTLTIQRTQQEDSAVYLCSSSFLPAADTQYFGPGTRLTVL.

This clonotype was observed a few times. The rearrangement links TRBV2 to TRBJ2-1; the D is unclear. Germline assignment: CDR1 SNHLY and CDR2 FYNNEI. CDR3 length: 16 amino acids. Deletions cut 3 bases from V and 7 bases from J, with 19 bases between. The CDR3 DNA reads as TGTGCCAGCAGTGAGACGTCTCCCGCTCTTGGGAATGAGCAGTTCTTC. Its protein product is CASSETSPALGNEQFF. Drawing the rest from reference TRBV2 and TRBJ2-1, the complete variable domain is EPEVTQTPSHQVTQMGQEVILRCVPISNHLYFYWYRQILGQKVEFLVSFYNNEISEKSEIFDDQFSVERPDGSNFTLKIRSTKLEDSAMYFCASSETSPALGNEQFFGPGTRLTVL.

The chain combines TRBV7-2 with TRBJ1-3; no firm D call. V was cut by 1 base and J by 0 bases, with 7 bases left in between. Germline V gives CDR1 SGHTA, CDR2 FQGNSA. The CDR3 has 15 amino acids. The CDR3 here is CASSLGTSSGNTIYF. CDR3 nucleotide sequence: TGTGCCAGCAGCTTAGGGACTAGCTCTGGAAACACCATATATTTT.

J is TRBJ2-3 and V is TRBV6-6; weak D call: TRBD1 (6 bases). This CDR3 is 14 amino acids long. Trimming cost V 2 bases and J 2 bases, with 8 bases left between them. Per the germline V gene, CDR1 is MNHNY and CDR2 is SVGAGI (reference sequence). CDR3 DNA sequence: TGTGCCAGCAGTTACCAGGGGCTCACAGATACGCAGTATTTT. Protein sequence: CASSYQGLTDTQYF.

The chain carries TRBV12-3 or TRBV12-4 and TRBJ2-1; 9 bases map to TRBD2. Trimming removed 3 bases from V and 3 bases from J; junction bases left unmatched: 12. The CDR3 runs 18 residues. As DNA, the CDR3 is TGTGCCAGCAGTTTTGGGCTAGCGGGAAGATTGGACTACAATGAGCAGTTCTTC. This sequence encodes CASSFGLAGRLDYNEQFF.